This is a list of T cell receptor beta chains from one sample in a study of blood T cell repertoires in COVID-19. Produced via immunoSEQ multiplex PCR; TCRdb's table is partial and in-frame only. There are approximately 120,000 clones in the sample; about 86% occur only once, and approximately 6.3% lies in the top ten. The material sequenced was peripheral blood. The origin of the receptors is a man older than 75 with active or convalescent COVID-19. Both conserved end residues are part of each CDR3. The D gene is left open where the match is weak. Clone size, where shown, is once, few, many, or a class for clones that have expanded.

CDR3nt | CDR3aa | v_gene | d_gene | abundance | j_gene
TGTGCCAGCAGCGCGGTGGAAGATACGCAGTATTTT | CASSAVEDTQYF | TRBV6-2/TRBV6-3 | - | - | TRBJ2-3
TGTGCCAGCAGTGACCGGGACAGGTACACTGAAGCTTTCTTT | CASSDRDRYTEAFF | TRBV2 | TRBD1 | - | TRBJ1-1
TGTGCCAGCAGGAGGACAGACACTGGAAACACCATATATTTT | CASRRTDTGNTIYF | TRBV2 | - | - | TRBJ1-3
TGTGCCAGCAGCGTAGACAGCCTCTATGGCTACACCTTC | CASSVDSLYGYTF | TRBV7-2 | - | - | TRBJ1-2
TGCGCCAGTACCGGACTAGCGGGGGGGCCGGGCACCGGGGAGCTGTTTTTT | CASTGLAGGPGTGELFF | TRBV5-1 | TRBD2 | - | TRBJ2-2
TGTGCCGCTAGCGGGCGTGGGGGGGGAAAACTGTTTTTT | CAASGRGGGKLFF | TRBV19 | - | few | TRBJ1-4
TGTGCCAGCAGCTTTGAGCGGGGGGGCGCAGATACGCAGTATTTT | CASSFERGGADTQYF | TRBV7-2 | TRBD2 | - | TRBJ2-3
TGTGCCAGTAGCCAAGCTCTAGCGAGGGAGACCCAGTACTTC | CASSQALARETQYF | TRBV3-1/TRBV3-2 | - | - | TRBJ2-5
TGTGCCAGCAGCGTAGACCCAGGGGACACCGGGGAGCTGTTTTTT | CASSVDPGDTGELFF | TRBV9 | - | - | TRBJ2-2
TGTGCCAGCAGCCAATCTAGCGGGGGGGGTGTGCAGTTCTTC | CASSQSSGGGVQFF | TRBV3-1/TRBV3-2 | TRBD2 | - | TRBJ2-1
TGCGCCAGCAGCCAAATGCCAGCTAACTATGGCTACACCTTC | CASSQMPANYGYTF | TRBV4-1 | - | - | TRBJ1-2
TGCGCCAGCAGCTTGAATCCCCGGGACAGGGGGGAGACCCAGTACTTC | CASSLNPRDRGETQYF | TRBV5-1 | TRBD1 | - | TRBJ2-5
TGTGCCACCAGCAGAGATCCCGGCTACGAGCAGTACTTC | CATSRDPGYEQYF | TRBV15 | - | - | TRBJ2-7
TGTGCCAGCGGGACAGGGACAGGGGGAGAAAAGCCCCAGCATTTT | CASGTGTGGEKPQHF | TRBV28 | TRBD1 | - | TRBJ1-5
TGTGCCAGCAGCCAGACTAGCACTGGGGCCAACGTCCTGACTTTC | CASSQTSTGANVLTF | TRBV14 | TRBD2 | few | TRBJ2-6
TGTGCCATCAGTGAGACAGGGGAACCTGGCGGCTACACCTTC | CAISETGEPGGYTF | TRBV10-3 | TRBD1 | - | TRBJ1-2
TGCAGCGCTAGGACAGCCACGGGTTGGGGCTACACCTTC | CSARTATGWGYTF | TRBV29-1 | - | - | TRBJ1-2
TGTGCCAGCGATTCTTCAGGGGGAGAGTGGTCACCCCTCCACTTT | CASDSSGGEWSPLHF | TRBV28 | TRBD1 | - | TRBJ1-6
TGTGCCAGCGGGGGGGGGCTAGTGGCCTACGAGCAGTACTTC | CASGGGLVAYEQYF | TRBV2 | - | - | TRBJ2-7
TGCGCCAGCAGCCCGGGGGGTAGCTCCTACAATGAGCAGTTCTTC | CASSPGGSSYNEQFF | TRBV5-1 | TRBD2 | - | TRBJ2-1
TGTGCCAGCAGTTCCCCGTCCCTCTCCTACGAGCAGTACTTC | CASSSPSLSYEQYF | TRBV6-2/TRBV6-3 | - | - | TRBJ2-7
TGTGCCAGCAGTTTAAGAGAGGGTACAGCTTTCTTT | CASSLREGTAFF | TRBV12-3/TRBV12-4 | - | - | TRBJ1-1
TGTGCCAGCAGCTTAGGTTTTGGGACAGGGACCTACGAGCAGTACTTC | CASSLGFGTGTYEQYF | TRBV7-2 | TRBD1 | - | TRBJ2-7
TGTGCCAGCCTCCAAAGCGGGGGGACAGAGACCCAGTACTTC | CASLQSGGTETQYF | TRBV3-1/TRBV3-2 | TRBD2 | - | TRBJ2-5
TGTGCCAGCAGCAGCCATTTGACATTGAAGACCTACGAGCAGTACTTC | CASSSHLTLKTYEQYF | TRBV21-1 | - | - | TRBJ2-7
TGTGCCACCAGTTTAAGTGGGCTAAGCTCCTACAATGAGCAGTTCTTC | CATSLSGLSSYNEQFF | TRBV24-1 | - | once | TRBJ2-1
TGCGCCAGCAGCCAAGCCCGGGGGGGACTTGGCACAGATACGCAGTATTTT | CASSQARGGLGTDTQYF | TRBV4-1 | TRBD2 | once | TRBJ2-3
TGTGCCAGCAGCGTAGATCCACAGACTAGCGTGTACTCCGAGCAGTACTTC | CASSVDPQTSVYSEQYF | TRBV9 | TRBD2 | - | TRBJ2-7
TGTGCCAGCAGTTTAAACGGGGAGACTGAAGCTTTCTTT | CASSLNGETEAFF | TRBV12-3/TRBV12-4 | - | - | TRBJ1-1
TGTGCCAGCAGCTCCATCGGACAGCCTGGGGATTATAATTCACCCCTCCACTTT | CASSSIGQPGDYNSPLHF | TRBV5-5 | - | - | TRBJ1-6
TGTGCCTGGAGTGTAGGCGGGGGGGGCACAGATACGCAGTATTTT | CAWSVGGGGTDTQYF | TRBV30 | TRBD2 | - | TRBJ2-3
TGTGCCAGCAGTACGGCAGGGGAAAATCAGCCCCAGCATTTT | CASSTAGENQPQHF | TRBV6-2/TRBV6-3 | - | - | TRBJ1-5
TGTGCCAGCAGAGCCACTCCTTCAGGGGACACTGAAGCTTTCTTT | CASRATPSGDTEAFF | TRBV25-1 | - | many | TRBJ1-1
TGTGCCAGCAGCCCCGAGGCTAGCGGGTACGTGGATTTT | CASSPEASGYVDF | TRBV7-9 | TRBD2 | - | TRBJ2-3
TGCGCCAGCAGCCCCTTGGAGAGGGCCGTATCCTACGAGCAGTACTTC | CASSPLERAVSYEQYF | TRBV5-1 | - | - | TRBJ2-7
TGTGCCAGCAGTCCCAGGGACAGGGGGGATAACTATGGCTACACCTTC | CASSPRDRGDNYGYTF | TRBV27 | TRBD1 | - | TRBJ1-2
TGTGCCAGCAGCCGGGAGGGTAGGGGCCAGACCTTC | CASSREGRGQTF | TRBV4-2 | - | - | TRBJ1-2
TGTGCCAGCTCACTGGACTACCAAGAGACCCAGTACTTC | CASSLDYQETQYF | TRBV18 | - | - | TRBJ2-5
TGTGCCAGCAGCCGGGACAGGGTCACTTCCTACAATGAGCAGTTCTTC | CASSRDRVTSYNEQFF | TRBV5-4 | TRBD1 | - | TRBJ2-1
TGTGCCAGCAGCTTAAAGGCAGGGGATTCACCCCTCCACTTT | CASSLKAGDSPLHF | TRBV7-2 | - | - | TRBJ1-6
TGTGCCAGCAGTGCTCAAGGGGTGTATGGCTACACCTTC | CASSAQGVYGYTF | TRBV2 | - | - | TRBJ1-2
TGCAGCGTTGCACCGGGACAGTCGAGGGGCTACACCTTC | CSVAPGQSRGYTF | TRBV29-1 | TRBD1 | - | TRBJ1-2
TGTGCCAGCAGCTTGTGGCGGGGAATACTTAATTCACCCCTCCACTTT | CASSLWRGILNSPLHF | TRBV13 | - | - | TRBJ1-6
TGTGCCAGCAGCTCGGGGGGGCTGGACACCGGGGAGCTGTTTTTT | CASSSGGLDTGELFF | TRBV7-9 | TRBD2 | - | TRBJ2-2